This T cell receptor beta chain derives from a study of yellow fever vaccine responses in identical twins. This clonotype was counted a few times. The antigen is undetermined. A single record per CDR3 protein comes from TCRdb applying MiXCR to the RT-PCR reads. Of more than 2,000 distinct CDR3 sequences in the sample, about 7.1% were seen once. The CDR3 consists of 18 residues. Germline assignment: CDR1 MGHDK and CDR2 SYGVNS. V dropped 6 bases and J dropped 1; count of bases not matched to a gene: 7. Findings of the study overall: Twins' vaccine T cell responses reportedly seemed partly convergent and partly personalized.

The clonotype comes from a young woman who received the yellow fever vaccine. The sequences come from T cells from blood (PBMCs), unsorted or a sorted subset (not recorded which), collected 2 to 3 years after vaccination. The rearrangement joins TRBV25-1 to TRBJ2-3, with TRBD2 identical over 16 bases. CDR3 sequence: CASRAGTSGRARTDTQYF. The CDR3 nucleotides are TGTGCCAGCAGAGCCGGGACTAGCGGGAGGGCCCGCACAGATACGCAGTATTTT.